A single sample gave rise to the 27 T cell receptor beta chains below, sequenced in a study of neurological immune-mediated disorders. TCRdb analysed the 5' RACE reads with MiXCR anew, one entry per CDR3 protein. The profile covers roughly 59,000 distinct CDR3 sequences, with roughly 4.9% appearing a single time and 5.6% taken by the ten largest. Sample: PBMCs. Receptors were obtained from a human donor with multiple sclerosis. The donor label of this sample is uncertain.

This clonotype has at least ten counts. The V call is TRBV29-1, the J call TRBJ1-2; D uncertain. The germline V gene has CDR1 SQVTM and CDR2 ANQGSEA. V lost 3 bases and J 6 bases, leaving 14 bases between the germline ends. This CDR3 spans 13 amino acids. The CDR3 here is CSVEPPTTNGYTF. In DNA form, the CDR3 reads TGCAGCGTTGAGCCCCCGACGACGAATGGCTACACCTTC. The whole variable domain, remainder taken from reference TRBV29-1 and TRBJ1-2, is SAVISQKPSRDICQRGTSLTIQCQVDSQVTMMFWYRQQPGQSLTLIATANQGSEATYESGFVIDKFPISRPNLTFSTLTVSNMSPEDSSIYLCSVEPPTTNGYTFGSGTRLTVV.

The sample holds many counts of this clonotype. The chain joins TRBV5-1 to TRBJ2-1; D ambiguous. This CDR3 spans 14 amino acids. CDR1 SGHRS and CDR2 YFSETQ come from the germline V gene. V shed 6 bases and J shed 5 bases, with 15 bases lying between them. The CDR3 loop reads CASNLLQGDNEQFF. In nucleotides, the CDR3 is TGCGCCAGCAACCTTTTACAAGGAGACAATGAGCAGTTCTTC.

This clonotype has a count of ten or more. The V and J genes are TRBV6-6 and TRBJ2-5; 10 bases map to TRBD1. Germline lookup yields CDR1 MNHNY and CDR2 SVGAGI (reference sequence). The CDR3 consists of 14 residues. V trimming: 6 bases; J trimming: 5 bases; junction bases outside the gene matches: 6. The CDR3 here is CASSTGQGRETQYF. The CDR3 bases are TGTGCCAGCAGCACGGGACAGGGGAGGGAGACCCAGTACTTC.

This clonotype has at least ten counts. CDR3 protein: CASTMTGGLKTQYF. CDR3 in DNA: TGCGCCAGCACCATGACAGGGGGTTTGAAGACCCAGTACTTC. The J gene is TRBJ2-5, the V gene TRBV5-1, with 9 bases identical to TRBD1. Germline trimming cut 6 bases from V and 6 bases from J; bases unmatched to any gene: 9. CDR1 and CDR2 from the germline V gene are SGHRS and YFSETQ. This CDR3 is 14 amino acids long.

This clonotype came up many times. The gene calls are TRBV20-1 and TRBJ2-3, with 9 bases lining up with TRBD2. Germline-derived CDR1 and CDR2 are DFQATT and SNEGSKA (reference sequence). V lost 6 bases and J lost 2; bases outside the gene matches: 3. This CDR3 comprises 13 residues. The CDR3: CSAVAGVTDTQYF. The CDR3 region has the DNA TGCAGTGCCGTAGCGGGGGTCACAGATACGCAGTATTTT.

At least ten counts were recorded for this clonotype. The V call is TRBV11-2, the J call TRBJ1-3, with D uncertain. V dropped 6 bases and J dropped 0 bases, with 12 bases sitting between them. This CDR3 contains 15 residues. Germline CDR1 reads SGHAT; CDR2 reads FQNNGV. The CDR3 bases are TGTGCCAGCAGGTCCGGTCTCTTCTCTGGAAACACCATATATTTT. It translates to CASRSGLFSGNTIYF.

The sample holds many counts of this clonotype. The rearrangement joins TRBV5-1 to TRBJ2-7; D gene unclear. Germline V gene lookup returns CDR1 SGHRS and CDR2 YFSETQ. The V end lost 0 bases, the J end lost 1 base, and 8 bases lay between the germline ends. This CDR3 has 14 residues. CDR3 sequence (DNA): TGCGCCAGCAGCTTGGGGGCAGGTTCCTACGAGCAGTACTTC. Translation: CASSLGAGSYEQYF.

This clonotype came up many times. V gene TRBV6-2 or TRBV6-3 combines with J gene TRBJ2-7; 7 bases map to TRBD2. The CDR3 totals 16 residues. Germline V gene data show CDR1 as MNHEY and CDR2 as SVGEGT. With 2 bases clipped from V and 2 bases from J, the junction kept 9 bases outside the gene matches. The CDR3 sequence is CASSYGRGQLTYEQYF. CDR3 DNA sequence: TGTGCCAGCAGTTACGGGAGGGGTCAACTTACCTACGAGCAGTACTTC.

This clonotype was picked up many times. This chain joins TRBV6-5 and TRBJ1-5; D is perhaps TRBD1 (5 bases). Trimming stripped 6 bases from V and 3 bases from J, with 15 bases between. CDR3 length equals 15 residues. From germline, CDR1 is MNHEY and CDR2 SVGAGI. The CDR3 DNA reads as TGTGCCAGCAGGAGGACGGGGGGTACCAATCAGCCCCAGCATTTT. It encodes CASRRTGGTNQPQHF.

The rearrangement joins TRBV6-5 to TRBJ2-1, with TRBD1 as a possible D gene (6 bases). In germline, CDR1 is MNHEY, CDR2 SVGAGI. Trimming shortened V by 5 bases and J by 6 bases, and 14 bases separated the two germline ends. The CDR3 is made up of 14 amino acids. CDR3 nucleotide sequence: TGTGCCAGCAGTACGTTAACAGGGCCCAATGAGCAGTTCTTC. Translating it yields CASSTLTGPNEQFF.

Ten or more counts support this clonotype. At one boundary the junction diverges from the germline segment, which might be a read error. The CDR3 is CVSSQDFAEAYNEQFF. CDR3 bases: TGTGTCAGCAGCCAAGATTTTGCAGAAGCCTACAATGAGCAGTTCTTC. The chain has TRBV3-1 and TRBJ2-1; D is unresolved. Germline V CDR1 and CDR2: LGHDT, YNNKEL (reference sequence). The CDR3 has 16 amino acids.

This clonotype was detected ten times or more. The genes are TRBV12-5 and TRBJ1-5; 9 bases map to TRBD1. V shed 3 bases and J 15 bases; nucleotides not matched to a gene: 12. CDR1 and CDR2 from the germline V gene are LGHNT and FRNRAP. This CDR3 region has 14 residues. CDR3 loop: CASGFAPTGGTLHF. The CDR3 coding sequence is TGTGCTAGTGGTTTCGCGCCCACAGGGGGCACTTTGCATTTT. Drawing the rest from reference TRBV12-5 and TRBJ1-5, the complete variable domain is DARVTQTPRHKVTEMGQEVTMRCQPILGHNTVFWYRQTMMQGLELLAYFRNRAPLDDSGMPKDRFSAEMPDATLATLKIQPSEPRDSAVYFCASGFAPTGGTLHFGDGTRLSIL.

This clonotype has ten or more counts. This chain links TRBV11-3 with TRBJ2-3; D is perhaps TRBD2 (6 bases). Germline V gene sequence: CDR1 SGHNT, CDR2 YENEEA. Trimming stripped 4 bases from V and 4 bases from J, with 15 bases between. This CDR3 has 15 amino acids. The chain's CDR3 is CASSSGGVESDTQYF. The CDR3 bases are TGTGCCAGCAGCTCCGGAGGGGTTGAATCAGATACGCAGTATTTT.

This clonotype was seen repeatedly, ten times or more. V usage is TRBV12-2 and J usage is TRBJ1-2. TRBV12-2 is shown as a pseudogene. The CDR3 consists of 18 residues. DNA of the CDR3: TGTGCAAGTCGCTTAGCCGATAAGGGACCCTACCCTAACTATGGCTACACCTTC. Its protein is CASRLADKGPYPNYGYTF.

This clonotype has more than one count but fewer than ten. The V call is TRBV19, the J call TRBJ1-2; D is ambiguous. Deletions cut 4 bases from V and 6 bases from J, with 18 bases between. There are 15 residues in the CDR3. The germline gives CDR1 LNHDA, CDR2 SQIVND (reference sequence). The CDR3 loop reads CASSKFLGRSNGYTF. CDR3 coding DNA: TGTGCCAGTAGTAAGTTCCTGGGCAGGTCGAATGGCTACACCTTC. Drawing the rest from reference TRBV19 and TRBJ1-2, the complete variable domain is DGGITQSPKYLFRKEGQNVTLSCEQNLNHDAMYWYRQDPGQGLRLIYYSQIVNDFQKGDIAEGYSVSREKKESFPLTVTSAQKNPTAFYLCASSKFLGRSNGYTFGSGTRLTVV.

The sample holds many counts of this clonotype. CDR3 loop: CASRPLGGSSYEQYF. CDR3 nucleotide sequence: TGTGCCAGCAGACCCTTGGGGGGCTCCTCCTACGAGCAGTACTTC. V is TRBV12-3 or TRBV12-4 and J is TRBJ2-7; D may be TRBD1 or TRBD2 (6 bases each). This CDR3 comprises 15 residues. Trimming shortened V by 6 bases and J by 0 bases, and 15 bases separated the two germline ends.

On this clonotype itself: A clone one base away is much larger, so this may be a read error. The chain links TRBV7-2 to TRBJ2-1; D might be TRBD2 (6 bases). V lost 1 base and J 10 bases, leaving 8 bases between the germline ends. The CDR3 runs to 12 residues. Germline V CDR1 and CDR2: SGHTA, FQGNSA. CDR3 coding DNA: TGTGCCAGCAGCTTAGAGGAGGGCGAGCAGTTCTTC. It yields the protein CASSLEEGEQFF.

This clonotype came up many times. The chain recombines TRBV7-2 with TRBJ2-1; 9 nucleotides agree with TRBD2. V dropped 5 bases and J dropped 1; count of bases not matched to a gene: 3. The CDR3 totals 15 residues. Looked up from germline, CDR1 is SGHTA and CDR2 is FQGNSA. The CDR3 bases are TGTGCCAGCAGCCGGACTAGCGAATCCTACAATGAGCAGTTCTTC. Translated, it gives CASSRTSESYNEQFF.

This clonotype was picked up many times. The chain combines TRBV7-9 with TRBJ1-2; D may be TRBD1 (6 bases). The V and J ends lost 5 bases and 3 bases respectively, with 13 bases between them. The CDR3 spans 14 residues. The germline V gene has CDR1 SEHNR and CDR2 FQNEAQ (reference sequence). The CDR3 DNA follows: TGTGCCAGCAGCCAGGGGAGTAGGGACTATGGCTACACCTTC. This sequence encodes CASSQGSRDYGYTF.

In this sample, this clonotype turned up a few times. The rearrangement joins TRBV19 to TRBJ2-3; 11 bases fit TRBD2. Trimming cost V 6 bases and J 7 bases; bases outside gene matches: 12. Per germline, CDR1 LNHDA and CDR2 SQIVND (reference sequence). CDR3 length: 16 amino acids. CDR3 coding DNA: TGTGCCAGTAGAGCACTAGCGGGGGATCCTCCGAATACGCAGTATTTT. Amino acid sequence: CASRALAGDPPNTQYF.

The CDR3: CASSPQGGSGNTIYF. CDR3 nucleotides: TGTGCCAGCTCACCACAGGGAGGATCTGGAAACACCATATATTTT. The V call is TRBV18, the J call TRBJ1-3, with D unclear. CDR3 length: 15 amino acids. V was clipped by 1 base and J by 1 base, with 8 bases between them. The germline CDR1 and CDR2 sequences are KGHSH and LQKENI.

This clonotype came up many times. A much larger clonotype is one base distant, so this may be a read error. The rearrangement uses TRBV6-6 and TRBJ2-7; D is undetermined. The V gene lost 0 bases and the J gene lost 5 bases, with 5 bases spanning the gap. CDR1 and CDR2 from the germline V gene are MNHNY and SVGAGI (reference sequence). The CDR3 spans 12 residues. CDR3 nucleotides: TGTGCCAGCAGTTACTCGAACGACGAGCAGTACTTC. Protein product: CASSYSNDEQYF.

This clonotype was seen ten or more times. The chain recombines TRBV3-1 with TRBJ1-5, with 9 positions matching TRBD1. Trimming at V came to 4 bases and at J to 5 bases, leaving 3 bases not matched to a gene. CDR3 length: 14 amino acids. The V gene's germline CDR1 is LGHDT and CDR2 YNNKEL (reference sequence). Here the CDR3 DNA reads TGTGCCAGCAGCCTTGGACAGGGGCATCAGCCCCAGCATTTT. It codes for CASSLGQGHQPQHF.

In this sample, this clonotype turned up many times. For the CDR3, the DNA is TGCAGTGCTAGAGTGTGGGGACGTGGCTACACCTTC. Translated: CSARVWGRGYTF. The chain has TRBV20-1 and TRBJ1-2; the D gene is possibly TRBD1 (5 bases). The V end lost 1 base, the J end lost 7 bases, and 10 bases lay between the germline ends. The CDR3 sequence is 12 residues long. Germline-derived CDR1 and CDR2 are DFQATT and SNEGSKA (reference sequence).

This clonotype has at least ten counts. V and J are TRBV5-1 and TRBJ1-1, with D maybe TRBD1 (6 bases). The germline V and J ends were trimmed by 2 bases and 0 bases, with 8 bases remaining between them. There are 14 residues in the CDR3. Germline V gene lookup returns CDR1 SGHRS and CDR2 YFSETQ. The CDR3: CASSFDRMNTEAFF. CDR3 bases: TGCGCCAGCAGCTTTGACAGGATGAACACTGAAGCTTTCTTT.

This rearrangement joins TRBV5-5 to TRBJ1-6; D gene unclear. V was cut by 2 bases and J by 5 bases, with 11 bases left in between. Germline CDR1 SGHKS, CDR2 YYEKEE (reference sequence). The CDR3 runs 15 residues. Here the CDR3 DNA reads TGTGCCAGCAGCTTCTTCGCCGGGAATAATTCACCCCTCCACTTT. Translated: CASSFFAGNNSPLHF.

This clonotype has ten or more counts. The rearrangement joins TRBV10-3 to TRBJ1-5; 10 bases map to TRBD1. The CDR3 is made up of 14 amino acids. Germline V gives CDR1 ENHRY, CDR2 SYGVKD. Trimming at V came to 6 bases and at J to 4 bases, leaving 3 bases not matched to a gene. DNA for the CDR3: TGTGCCATCAGCAGGACAGGGGGGAATCAGCCCCAGCATTTT. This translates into CAISRTGGNQPQHF.